A single sample is the source of the 4 T cell receptor beta chains below, sequenced in a study of blood T cell repertoires in COVID-19. The assay was immunoSEQ multiplex PCR, and TCRdb's table has in-frame clones only and misses some. This sample yields 150,000 or so clones, of which around 83% are seen a single time; about 3% belongs to the top ten. Sequencing was performed on peripheral blood. Receptors were obtained from a woman of 80 years or more with acute or convalescent COVID-19.

The rearrangement links TRBV7-2 to TRBJ1-1, with D tentatively TRBD1 (5 bases). The CDR3 has 14 residues. V was clipped by 3 bases and J by 3 bases, with 11 bases between them. The germline gives CDR1 SGHTA, CDR2 FQGNSA. The CDR3 reads CASSLMGGDTEAFF. The CDR3 bases are TGTGCCAGCAGCTTGATGGGAGGGGACACTGAAGCTTTCTTT.

The V call is TRBV7-3, the J call TRBJ1-1; D may be TRBD1 (6 bases). CDR1 is SGHTA and CDR2 is FQGTGA in the germline V gene. The V end lost 5 bases, the J end lost 6 bases, and 19 bases lay between the germline ends. The CDR3 totals 15 residues. This CDR3 is CASSLAGGAMAEAFF. The CDR3 DNA reads TGTGCCAGCAGCCTTGCCGGGGGGGCGATGGCTGAAGCTTTCTTT.

The J gene is TRBJ1-3, the V gene TRBV29-1; tentatively, D is TRBD1 (5 bases). The CDR3 covers 13 residues. Trimming removed 6 bases at V and 2 bases at J, with 11 bases between. The germline CDR1 and CDR2 sequences are SQVTM and ANQGSEA. The DNA for the CDR3 is TGCAGCGTGCGCACAGGAGCTGGAAACACCATATATTTT. Translating it yields CSVRTGAGNTIYF.

The rearrangement joins TRBV5-4 to TRBJ1-1; the match to TRBD1 covers 10 bases. The junction had 10 bases not matched to a gene; V was cut back by 4 bases and J by 1 base. CDR1 SGHNT and CDR2 YYREEE come from the germline V gene (reference sequence). The CDR3 extends over 17 amino acids. CDR3 in DNA: TGTGCCAGCAGCCTAGGGGACAGGGGCCGAGGGAACACTGAAGCTTTCTTT. Translation gives CASSLGDRGRGNTEAFF.